Listed below are T cell receptor beta chains from one sample, sequenced in a study of neurological immune-mediated disorders. MiXCR, run by TCRdb on the 5' RACE reads, gives a single entry per CDR3 protein. The sample lists 70,000 to 95,000 distinct CDR3 sequences, around 13% occurring once. Sequencing was performed on PBMCs. These receptors were taken from a female donor with HTLV-1-associated myelopathy (HAM/TSP). Both conserved end residues are part of each CDR3. Each record gives: D gene, J gene, V gene, clone size, CDR3 DNA, CDR3 protein. A D gene is named only where the DNA matches it firmly. Not every row has a clone size; where given, it reads once, few, many or a size class.

d_call: TRBD2; j_call: TRBJ2-5; v_call: TRBV20-1; clone_size: many; cdr3_nt: TGCAGTGCCCAGACTAGCGGGGGAGGAGAGACCCAGTACTTC; cdr3_aa: CSAQTSGGGETQYF
d_call: TRBD2; j_call: TRBJ2-2; v_call: TRBV4-2; clone_size: many; cdr3_nt: TGTGCCAGCAGCCGGGCTAGCGGGGGGGCGGTCGGGGAGCTGTTTTTT; cdr3_aa: CASSRASGGAVGELFF
d_call: NA; j_call: TRBJ2-1; v_call: TRBV15; clone_size: many; cdr3_nt: TGTGCTACCAGCCCCCGACCTCGGAGCGCAACCTACAATGAGCAGTTCTTC; cdr3_aa: CATSPRPRSATYNEQFF
d_call: NA; j_call: TRBJ1-1; v_call: TRBV5-1; clone_size: many; cdr3_nt: TGCGCCAGCAGCTTTCAGGGTATGAACACTGAAGCTTTCTTT; cdr3_aa: CASSFQGMNTEAFF
d_call: NA; j_call: TRBJ1-4; v_call: TRBV7-2; clone_size: many; cdr3_nt: TGTGCCAGCAGCTTAGGCCCGAATGAAAAACTGTTTTTT; cdr3_aa: CASSLGPNEKLFF
d_call: NA; j_call: TRBJ2-7; v_call: TRBV9; clone_size: NA; cdr3_nt: TGTGCCAGCAGCGTAGACCCGGGGACCTACGAGCAGTACTTC; cdr3_aa: CASSVDPGTYEQYF
d_call: TRBD2; j_call: TRBJ2-7; v_call: TRBV5-1; clone_size: many; cdr3_nt: TGCGCCAGCAGCTTGGCGGGGGGTAACCCCTACGAGCAGTACTTC; cdr3_aa: CASSLAGGNPYEQYF
d_call: NA; j_call: TRBJ1-1; v_call: TRBV12-3/TRBV12-4; clone_size: many; cdr3_nt: TGTGCCAGCAGTTCAGGGTCTGGAAAAGCTTTCTTT; cdr3_aa: CASSSGSGKAFF
d_call: TRBD1; j_call: TRBJ2-7; v_call: TRBV4-2; clone_size: NA; cdr3_nt: TGTGCCAGCAGCCAAGAACAGGGGGATAGTGAGCAGTACTTC; cdr3_aa: CASSQEQGDSEQYF
d_call: TRBD1; j_call: TRBJ1-6; v_call: TRBV11-2; clone_size: NA; cdr3_nt: TGTGCCAGCAGCTTAGAGAGGGCAGGGGGTTCACCCCTCCACTTT; cdr3_aa: CASSLERAGGSPLHF
d_call: TRBD1; j_call: TRBJ1-5; v_call: TRBV6-1; clone_size: many; cdr3_nt: TGTGCCAGCAGGACCCCTCGAAACAGGGGGACTATAGGGAATCAGCCCCAGCATTTT; cdr3_aa: CASRTPRNRGTIGNQPQHF
d_call: TRBD2; j_call: TRBJ2-1; v_call: TRBV5-5; clone_size: many; cdr3_nt: TGTGCCAGCAGCTTGGGGTCTAGCGGGGATCAGTTCTTC; cdr3_aa: CASSLGSSGDQFF
d_call: TRBD1; j_call: TRBJ2-5; v_call: TRBV7-9; clone_size: many; cdr3_nt: TGTGCCAGCAGCGGGGCGACAGGGGGCTGGACCCAGTACTTC; cdr3_aa: CASSGATGGWTQYF
d_call: NA; j_call: TRBJ2-3; v_call: TRBV7-9; clone_size: NA; cdr3_nt: TGTGCCAGCACCCGAAACGGGGGAACAAATACGCAGTATTTT; cdr3_aa: CASTRNGGTNTQYF
d_call: NA; j_call: TRBJ2-3; v_call: TRBV28; clone_size: many; cdr3_nt: TGTGCCAGCAGTTTATTCTTGGGCGCAGATACGCAGTATTTT; cdr3_aa: CASSLFLGADTQYF
d_call: NA; j_call: TRBJ2-7; v_call: TRBV5-1; clone_size: many; cdr3_nt: TGCGCCAGCGGGAGCACCCCCTCCTACGAGCAGTACTTC; cdr3_aa: CASGSTPSYEQYF
d_call: TRBD1; j_call: TRBJ1-2; v_call: TRBV10-3; clone_size: many; cdr3_nt: TGTGCCATCAGTACTAGACAGGGGGACGGCTACACCTTC; cdr3_aa: CAISTRQGDGYTF
d_call: NA; j_call: TRBJ2-3; v_call: TRBV3-1; clone_size: many; cdr3_nt: TGTGCCAGCAGCCAAGATCAGGGCTTGAAGGATACGCAGTATTTT; cdr3_aa: CASSQDQGLKDTQYF
d_call: TRBD1; j_call: TRBJ1-2; v_call: TRBV10-3; clone_size: many; cdr3_nt: TGTGCCATCAGTTCTGACAGGGGGAACTATGGCTACACCTTC; cdr3_aa: CAISSDRGNYGYTF
d_call: TRBD1; j_call: TRBJ2-7; v_call: TRBV20-1; clone_size: NA; cdr3_nt: TGCAGTGCTAGAGCCCTTTCGGGACAGCTGAACCTCTACGAGCAGTACTTC; cdr3_aa: CSARALSGQLNLYEQYF
d_call: NA; j_call: TRBJ2-2; v_call: TRBV5-1; clone_size: many; cdr3_nt: TGCGCCAGCAGCTTGGAGGGAATCGGGGAGCTGTTTTTT; cdr3_aa: CASSLEGIGELFF
d_call: NA; j_call: TRBJ2-4; v_call: TRBV5-1; clone_size: many; cdr3_nt: TGCGCCAGCAGCTTCGACCCAGGGGAAACCAAAAACATTCAGTACTTC; cdr3_aa: CASSFDPGETKNIQYF
d_call: TRBD2; j_call: TRBJ2-1; v_call: TRBV4-1; clone_size: many; cdr3_nt: TGCGCCAGCAGCCAAAGCGGGGGGATAACCTACAATGAGCAGTTCTTC; cdr3_aa: CASSQSGGITYNEQFF
d_call: NA; j_call: TRBJ1-1; v_call: TRBV20-1; clone_size: many; cdr3_nt: TGCAGTGCTAGAGATATACCATCTGAAGCTTTCTTT; cdr3_aa: CSARDIPSEAFF
d_call: TRBD1; j_call: TRBJ1-2; v_call: TRBV7-9; clone_size: NA; cdr3_nt: TGTGCCAGCAGCATCACGGACAGGGCGGACGGCTACACCTTC; cdr3_aa: CASSITDRADGYTF
d_call: NA; j_call: TRBJ1-5; v_call: TRBV10-3; clone_size: many; cdr3_nt: TGTGCCATCAGTGATTCTGGGGGGAGCAATCAGCCCCAGCATTTT; cdr3_aa: CAISDSGGSNQPQHF
d_call: NA; j_call: TRBJ2-7; v_call: TRBV5-1; clone_size: many; cdr3_nt: TGCGCCAGCAGCTTTACGGGTCAGGAACCCTACGAGCAGTACTTC; cdr3_aa: CASSFTGQEPYEQYF